A single T cell receptor (beta chain) is shown here with its context. This clonotype has only a few counts. Its antigen remains unidentified. No base quality values were provided; no much bigger clone lies one nucleotide off. The library was prepared using 5' RACE. Sequencing took place on an Illumina HiSeq 2500. A second about 7 to 12 cycle PCR used a sample-barcoded 5' primer and a J-beta primer mix. Each TCR beta cDNA molecule received a unique molecular identifier from a template-switch 5' adaptor carrying 12 random nucleotides. Each sample yielded at least 2.5 million CDR3-containing paired-end reads. First-strand cDNA synthesis was performed from all RNA using the Mint cDNA synthesis kit, with priming by a TRBC-specific oligonucleotide. After uracil-DNA glycosylase treatment, a first 18-cycle PCR used universal primers M1SS and BC2_uni_R on all cDNA. As for how the authors treated the data: For normalization, 1 million high-quality reads, each with a distinct molecular identifier, were randomly selected from each sample. Instead of being binned into consensus sequences, reads that shared molecular identifiers were thrown out. CDR3 identification, clonotype clustering and error correction used MiTCR with a Q25 quality threshold and the strictest error-elimination algorithm. A nonparametric unseen species model using Euler transformation provided a lower-bound estimate of total TCR beta diversity. TCRdb reanalyzed the raw reads on its own, using fastp at Q25 for trimming and MiXCR for clone calling, and kept in-frame beta chains. Rows matching on CDR3 protein sequence are summarized as one entry with the most common DNA and genes. The V and J calls come from TCRdb's annotation, not from the publication. The sample has more than 500,000 distinct CDR3 sequences on record, about 27% of them singletons. Clones ranked in the top ten supply approximately 3.6% of the sample.

This sample is part of a study of blood T cells in healthy people across ages (dated by TCRdb to 2013 to 2016). With regard to the full study: Template switching captured roughly one uniquely barcoded TCR beta cDNA molecule per two T cells in model experiments. Age-related changes in TCR beta repertoire diversity were measured in the study by deep sequencing normalized with unique cDNA molecular identifiers. Four age groups were formed from the donors: young (average approximately 15 years), middle-aged (approximately 39), aged (62) and long-lived (more than 75). For two donors (one aged 18 to 30 and one aged 80 or older), the study analyzed two additional independent replicas of 1 million unique cDNA reads from the same blood draw.

The CDR3 runs 15 residues from the cysteine to the phenylalanine. Left in the record is the CDR3 DNA by itself, 45 bases read in frame from the first base. Germline trimming: 5 bases from V, 5 bases from J; junction bases outside gene matches: 10. The germline V gene provides CDR1 SGDLS and CDR2 YYNGEE. Systemically healthy Caucasian individuals from Russia, 35 to 50 in total and aged roughly 6 to 95 years, were included as donors. Each donor gave 8 to 10 milliliters of peripheral blood, drawn into EDTA-treated Vacutainer tubes. Ficoll-Paque density-gradient centrifugation was used to isolate PBMCs, with at least 7 million per sample. Trizol reagent was used to extract total RNA from PBMCs, with at least 5.5 micrograms per sample. For every donor, an aliquot of PBMCs went through flow cytometry to measure the percentages of naive CD45RAhigh/CD27high T cells. Overall study results and their limits: As age increased, observed TCR beta diversity per million T cells dropped in a roughly linear way, and a significant reduction was already evident by age about 40. Since profiling was done on bulk unsorted PBMCs, naive and antigen-experienced compartments could not be conclusively compared. Total diversity estimates from one million sequenced T cells were considered lower bounds and underestimates. Compared with the aged group, more naive CD4+ T cells, fewer expanded clones and increased TCR diversity were shown by the long-lived group, suggesting age selection. There was a strong correlation between observed TCR beta diversity and the percentage of naive T cells measured by flow cytometry. Donor CMV infection status was unknown, potentially confounding age-related changes in expanded clonotypes.

These data were also reused for a study on T cells of mothers and their children. The second study's authors report: Nine systemically healthy Caucasian individuals served as donors, namely three mothers together with their six children. cDNA synthesis consumed the entire amount of extracted RNA, loaded at 1.5 ug RNA in each 15 ul reaction. In the second PCR, sample barcodes and 2-4 random nucleotides were introduced via the M1S primer. More than 9.5 million TCR beta CDR3 reads were obtained from each mother, and some 3.2 million reads were obtained from each child. TCR recombination output is similarly shaped by thymic selection in related and unrelated pairs, with a minor effect exerted by inherited differences. Normalized repertoire overlap in related mother-child pairs was always slightly higher than in unrelated mother-child pairs, but the difference was never significant. No persistent microchimeric T cell clones were found, with a detection sensitivity of approximately 94 clones per million clonotypes. To look for features that set related mother-child pairs apart from unrelated individuals, the researchers ran deep NGS to compare the TCR beta repertoires of mothers and children. The mean age was roughly 40 +/- 4 years for the mothers and around 10 +/- 4 years for the children. After adapter ligation was performed with NEBNext reagents, the libraries were sequenced on an Illumina HiSeq 2000 with 100+100 nt paired-end reads. Mother and child libraries were prepared a month apart and sequenced in separate runs to prevent cross-contamination. Each donor had between roughly 450,000 and 2,100,000 distinct TCR beta clonotypes identified. Naive TCR beta clonotypes were estimated from low-frequency clonotypes matched to each donor's FACS-determined naive share, without sorting.

The source is a boy aged 2 to 9 in good health. The rearrangement joined TRBV9 to TRBJ2-4; TRBD2 aligns with 7 central bases. Sequencing was done on a sample of blood. The DNA sequence follows: TGTGCCAGCAGTGCGCGCGGCAGCGGGGAAAACATTCAGTACTTC. It translates to CASSARGSGENIQYF.